The 4 T cell receptor beta chains in this list originate from one sample, sequenced in a study of circulating and synovial CD4+ cells in juvenile arthritis. The data were produced by immunoSEQ multiplex PCR, yet TCRdb's version contains in-frame clones alone and is incomplete. The data show some 35,000 clones, approximately 96% seen once. Sequencing was carried out using CD4+ T cells from blood. The origin of the receptors is a human donor with juvenile idiopathic arthritis.

The chain recombines TRBV2 with TRBJ2-1; 7 nucleotides align to TRBD1. V was pared by 9 bases and J by 1 base, with 9 bases of the junction left unmatched. CDR3 length: 15 residues. Germline V CDR1 and CDR2: SNHLY, FYNNEI. The chain's CDR3 is CASYSGQASYNEQFF. As DNA, the CDR3 is TGTGCCAGTTACTCTGGACAGGCTTCCTACAATGAGCAGTTCTTC. Full variable domain (missing parts from reference TRBV2 and TRBJ2-1): EPEVTQTPSHQVTQMGQEVILRCVPISNHLYFYWYRQILGQKVEFLVSFYNNEISEKSEIFDDQFSVERPDGSNFTLKIRSTKLEDSAMYFCASYSGQASYNEQFFGPGTRLTVL.

The V and J genes are TRBV5-1 and TRBJ2-7, with TRBD2 matching over 7 bases. CDR3 size: 15 residues. Germline lookup yields CDR1 SGHRS and CDR2 YFSETQ. With V trimmed by 5 bases and J by 0 bases, 8 bases remained unmatched. CDR3 bases: TGCGCCAGCAGTCCCGCCGGGGGGATCTCCTACGAGCAGTACTTC. Amino acids: CASSPAGGISYEQYF.

This chain joins TRBV4-1 and TRBJ1-1; 8 nucleotides align to TRBD1. Germline CDR1 MGHRA, CDR2 YSYEKL. This CDR3 is 15 amino acids long. Unmatched junction bases numbered 2, after V lost 0 bases and J lost 2 bases. DNA of the CDR3: TGCGCCAGCAGCCAAGATACAGGGGGAAACACTGAAGCTTTCTTT. The encoded protein is CASSQDTGGNTEAFF.

A single count supports this clone. The rearrangement uses TRBV5-6 and TRBJ2-5; no clear D. The CDR3 is 13 residues long. Germline CDR1 and CDR2: SGHDT and YYEEEE. V was clipped by 1 base and J by 1 base, with 5 bases between them. For the CDR3, the DNA is TGTGCCAGCAGCTTGTCAGGCCAAGAGACCCAGTACTTC. The encoded protein is CASSLSGQETQYF. The variable domain in full, with the rest retrieved from reference TRBV5-6 and TRBJ2-5, is DAGVTQSPTHLIKTRGQQVTLRCSPKSGHDTVSWYQQALGQGPQFIFQYYEEEERQRGNFPDRFSGHQFPNYSSELNVNALLLGDSALYLCASSLSGQETQYFGPGTRLLVL.